These 8 T cell receptor beta chains were all obtained from the same sample, sequenced in a study of blood T cell repertoires in COVID-19. Assay: immunoSEQ multiplex PCR; the TCRdb copy retains only in-frame clones and omits some. The sample has about 330,000 clones; 80% to 95% are singletons. The sample was PBMCs or T cells enriched from blood (not recorded which). Receptors were obtained from a woman between 25 and 40 years old who had recovered from COVID-19.

The rearrangement links TRBV7-2 to TRBJ1-1; D perhaps matches TRBD1 (6 bases). The CDR3 has 14 residues. Germline values: CDR1 SGHTA, CDR2 FQGNSA. Trimming cost V 5 bases and J 11 bases, with 21 bases left between them. The chain's CDR3 is CASSPLRGGAWAFF. Here the CDR3 DNA reads TGTGCCAGCAGCCCCCTCCGGGGGGGCGCCTGGGCTTTCTTT.

This clone was picked up a small number of times. The chain combines TRBV6-5 with TRBJ1-5; D not resolved. The CDR3 runs 15 residues. The V end was cut by 6 bases, the J end by 7 bases, with 19 bases between. Germline loops: CDR1 MNHEY, CDR2 SVGAGI. CDR3 nucleotide sequence: TGTGCCAGCAGCCCCGACGTCGGGGAGGGACAGCCCCAGCATTTT. This encodes CASSPDVGEGQPQHF.

This chain links TRBV7-9 with TRBJ2-2; 7 nucleotides align to TRBD2. The CDR3 extends over 15 amino acids. CDR1 and CDR2 from the germline V gene are SEHNR and FQNEAQ (reference sequence). V dropped 3 bases and J dropped 6; count of bases not matched to a gene: 7. CDR3 sequence: CASSLRSGDAGELFF. CDR3 bases: TGTGCCAGCAGCTTGAGGAGCGGGGATGCCGGGGAGCTGTTTTTT.

The genes are TRBV29-1 and TRBJ2-5; 8 nucleotides agree with TRBD1. The length of the CDR3 is 13 residues. Trimming at V came to 6 bases and at J to 5 bases, leaving 8 bases not matched to a gene. The V gene's germline CDR1 is SQVTM and CDR2 ANQGSEA. The CDR3 DNA follows: TGCAGCGTCCGGACAGGGTTTATGGAGACCCAGTACTTC. It translates to CSVRTGFMETQYF.

This rearrangement joins TRBV12-3 or TRBV12-4 to TRBJ1-2; no clear D gene. V was cut by 3 bases and J by 7 bases, with 12 bases left in between. The CDR3 runs 13 residues. CDR3 coding DNA: TGTGCCAGCAGTTTTACGGTCGGTAGTGGCTACACCTTC. It is translated as CASSFTVGSGYTF.

The rearrangement joins TRBV5-4 to TRBJ2-2; TRBD2 agrees at 7 bases. After removal of 3 bases from V and 4 bases from J, the junction contained 6 bases not matched to a gene. Germline V gene data show CDR1 as SGHNT and CDR2 as YYREEE (reference sequence). The length of the CDR3 is 15 residues. The CDR3 region is CASSYGGETTGELFF. The CDR3 region has the DNA TGTGCCAGCAGCTATGGGGGGGAGACCACCGGGGAGCTGTTTTTT.

This chain uses TRBV4-1 with TRBJ1-5; D not certain. Germline V gene data show CDR1 as MGHRA and CDR2 as YSYEKL. The CDR3 contains 14 residues. Trimming pared 4 bases from V and 7 bases from J, leaving 14 bases between. This CDR3 reads CASSPLGGLQPQHF. The CDR3 nucleotides read TGCGCCAGCAGCCCTCTTGGAGGGTTGCAGCCCCAGCATTTT.

Concerning this clone: The same CDR3 also results from other DNA sequences found in this sample. As DNA, the CDR3 is TGTGCCAGCAGTTTCCTAACCTACGAGCAGTACTTC. It specifies CASSFLTYEQYF. The chain links TRBV28 to TRBJ2-7; D is uncertain. Trimming shortened V by 3 bases and J by 2 bases, and 5 bases separated the two germline ends. Germline CDR1 is MDHEN and CDR2 is SYDVKM. The CDR3 totals 12 residues.